This T cell receptor beta chain was recorded in a study of shared clonotypes between healthy human individuals. Study-wide results and caveats: Clonotype sharing across donors was expected to vary with sequencing depth.

Splitting of CD4+ cells produced CD45RA+ naive and CD45RA-negative memory subsets. The DNA input per sorted-subset replicate PCR was about 0.2 ug, corresponding to around 30,000 T cell genomes. Generated by immunoSEQ multiplex PCR, the TCRdb table keeps only in-frame clones and is missing some. This repertoire shows roughly 2 million clones, approximately 95% found once; its top ten account for over 0.1%. The V and J ends lost 4 bases and 1 base respectively, with 11 bases between them. The CDR3 totals 15 residues. Germline assignment: CDR1 SGHDT and CDR2 YYEEEE. In regard to this clone: What it binds is not known.

The sequencing sample was made of naive CD4+ T cells sorted from blood. The subset was: CD45RA+ positively selected. This clonotype was sampled from a man between 18 and 35 years old in good health. This rearrangement joins TRBV5-6 to TRBJ2-2; D not resolved. The CDR3 DNA follows: TGTGCCAGCAGCACTTTGGGGTGGAACACCGGGGAGCTGTTTTTT. Translation gives CASSTLGWNTGELFF. Filled out from reference TRBV5-6 and TRBJ2-2, the complete variable domain reads DAGVTQSPTHLIKTRGQQVTLRCSPKSGHDTVSWYQQALGQGPQFIFQYYEEEERQRGNFPDRFSGHQFPNYSSELNVNALLLGDSALYLCASSTLGWNTGELFFGEGSRLTVL.